The rows below give T cell receptor beta chains drawn from one sample of a study of cytomegalovirus exposure and HLA in healthy donors. TCRdb keeps only in-frame clones here, not all; method: immunoSEQ multiplex PCR. The table records some 130,000 clones, roughly 69% of them present only once. Sequencing was carried out using PBMCs. The receptors shown here come from a human donor in good health. CDR3s include the opening cysteine and the closing phenylalanine or tryptophan. D genes are given only for firm matches. Not all rows give a size; the values are once, few, many and, for expanded clones, a class.

CDR3: CAILRGAITEAFF; DNA: TGTGCCATATTGAGAGGAGCAATCACTGAAGCTTTCTTT; V: TRBV11-3; D: NA; J: TRBJ1-1; size: NA
CDR3: CASMARGREGYNEQFF; DNA: TGTGCCAGTATGGCGCGGGGACGAGAGGGGTACAATGAGCAGTTCTTC; V: TRBV19; D: NA; J: TRBJ2-1; size: NA
CDR3: CSSSLVVGTGDQPQHF; DNA: TGTTCCAGCAGCTTAGTAGTCGGGACAGGGGATCAGCCCCAGCATTTT; V: TRBV7-9; D: TRBD1; J: TRBJ1-5; size: few
CDR3: CASSYGTSGPTDTQYF; DNA: TGTGCCAGCAGTTACGGGACTAGCGGACCCACAGATACGCAGTATTTT; V: TRBV6-5; D: TRBD2; J: TRBJ2-3; size: few
CDR3: CASRKVGVDEQYF; DNA: TGTGCCAGCAGGAAGGTAGGGGTGGACGAGCAGTACTTC; V: TRBV6-1; D: NA; J: TRBJ2-7; size: NA
CDR3: CASSPRQGGADTQYF; DNA: TGTGCCAGCAGTCCCAGACAGGGGGGCGCAGATACGCAGTATTTT; V: TRBV9; D: TRBD1; J: TRBJ2-3; size: NA
CDR3: CASSVGHRGQGDTEAFF; DNA: TGTGCCAGCAGCGTCGGGCACAGGGGACAGGGAGACACTGAAGCTTTCTTT; V: TRBV9; D: TRBD1; J: TRBJ1-1; size: NA
CDR3: CASSFPGTEAFF; DNA: TGTGCCAGCAGCTTTCCCGGGACAGAAGCTTTCTTT; V: TRBV5-5; D: NA; J: TRBJ1-1; size: NA
CDR3: CASSPRVAVPLNTEAFF; DNA: TGTGCCAGTAGTCCCAGGGTGGCGGTTCCACTGAACACTGAAGCTTTCTTT; V: TRBV19; D: NA; J: TRBJ1-1; size: NA
CDR3: CASSLGLAGGPISYEQYF; DNA: TGTGCCAGCAGTTTAGGTCTAGCGGGAGGGCCCATATCCTACGAGCAGTACTTC; V: TRBV28; D: TRBD2; J: TRBJ2-7; size: NA
CDR3: CASRLSEYSNQPQHF; DNA: TGTGCCAGCAGGCTAAGTGAATATAGCAATCAGCCCCAGCATTTT; V: TRBV6-1; D: NA; J: TRBJ1-5; size: NA